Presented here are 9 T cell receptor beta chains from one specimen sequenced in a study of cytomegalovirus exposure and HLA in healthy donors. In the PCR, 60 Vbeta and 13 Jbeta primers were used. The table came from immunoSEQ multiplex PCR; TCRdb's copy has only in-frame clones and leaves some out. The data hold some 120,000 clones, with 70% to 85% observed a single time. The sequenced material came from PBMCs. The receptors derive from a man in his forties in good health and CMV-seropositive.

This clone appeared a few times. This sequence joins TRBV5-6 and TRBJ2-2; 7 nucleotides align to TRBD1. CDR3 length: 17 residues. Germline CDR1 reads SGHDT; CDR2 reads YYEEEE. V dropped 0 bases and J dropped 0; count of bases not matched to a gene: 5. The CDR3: CASSLVGTAANTGELFF. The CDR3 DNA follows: TGTGCCAGCAGCTTGGTAGGGACAGCGGCGAACACCGGGGAGCTGTTTTTT.

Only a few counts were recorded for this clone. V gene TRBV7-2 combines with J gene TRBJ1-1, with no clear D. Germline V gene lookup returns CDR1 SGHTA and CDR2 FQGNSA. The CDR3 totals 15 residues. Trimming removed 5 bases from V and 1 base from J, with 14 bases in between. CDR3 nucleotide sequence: TGTGCCAGCAGCCCAACCCTAAACCGGAACACTGAAGCTTTCTTT. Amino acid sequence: CASSPTLNRNTEAFF. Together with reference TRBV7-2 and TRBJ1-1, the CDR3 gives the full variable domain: GAGVSQSPSNKVTEKGKDVELRCDPISGHTALYWYRQSLGQGLEFLIYFQGNSAPDKSGLPSDRFSAERTGGSVSTLTIQRTQQEDSAVYLCASSPTLNRNTEAFFGQGTRLTVV.

The CDR3 nucleotides read TGTGCCAGCTCGACAGGGGGCGGCGAGCAGTTCTTC. Amino acids: CASSTGGGEQFF. The chain links TRBV28 to TRBJ2-1, with 10 nucleotides matching TRBD1. Losses at the gene ends were 8 bases for V and 10 bases for J; bases not matched to a gene: 5. The CDR3 is 12 residues long. Germline CDR1 is MDHEN and CDR2 is SYDVKM. Filled out from reference TRBV28 and TRBJ2-1, the complete variable domain reads DVKVTQSSRYLVKRTGEKVFLECVQDMDHENMFWYRQDPGLGLRLIYFSYDVKMKEKGDIPEGYSVSREKKERFSLILESASTNQTSMYLCASSTGGGEQFFGPGTRLTVL.

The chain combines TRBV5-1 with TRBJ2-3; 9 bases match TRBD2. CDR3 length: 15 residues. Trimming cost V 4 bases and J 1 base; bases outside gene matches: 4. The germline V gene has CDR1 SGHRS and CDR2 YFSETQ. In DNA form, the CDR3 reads TGCGCCAGCAGCCTGGGACTAGCCGGCACAGATACGCAGTATTTT. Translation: CASSLGLAGTDTQYF.

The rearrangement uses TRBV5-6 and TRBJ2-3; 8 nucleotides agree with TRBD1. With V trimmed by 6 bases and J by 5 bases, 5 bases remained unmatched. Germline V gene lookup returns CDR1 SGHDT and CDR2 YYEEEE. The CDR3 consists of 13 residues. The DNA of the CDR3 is TGTGCCAGCACCTGGACAGGGCAAGATACGCAGTATTTT. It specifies CASTWTGQDTQYF. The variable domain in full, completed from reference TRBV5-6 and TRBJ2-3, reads DAGVTQSPTHLIKTRGQQVTLRCSPKSGHDTVSWYQQALGQGPQFIFQYYEEEERQRGNFPDRFSGHQFPNYSSELNVNALLLGDSALYLCASTWTGQDTQYFGPGTRLTVL.

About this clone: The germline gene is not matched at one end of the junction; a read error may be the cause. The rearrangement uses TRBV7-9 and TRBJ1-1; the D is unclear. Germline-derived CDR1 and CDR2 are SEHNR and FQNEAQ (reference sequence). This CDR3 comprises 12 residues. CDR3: CSSIERVTEAFF. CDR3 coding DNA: TGTTCCAGCATTGAGAGGGTCACTGAAGCTTTCTTT.

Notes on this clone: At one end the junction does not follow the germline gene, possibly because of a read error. This chain's CDR3 is CASSSGIGPSEQFF. The CDR3 DNA follows: TGTGCTAGCAGCTCGGGGATAGGACCCAGTGAGCAGTTCTTC. The chain joins TRBV7-7 to TRBJ2-1, with TRBD2 as a possible D gene (5 bases). The CDR3 totals 14 residues. CDR1 and CDR2 (germline): SSHAT, FNYEAQ (reference sequence).

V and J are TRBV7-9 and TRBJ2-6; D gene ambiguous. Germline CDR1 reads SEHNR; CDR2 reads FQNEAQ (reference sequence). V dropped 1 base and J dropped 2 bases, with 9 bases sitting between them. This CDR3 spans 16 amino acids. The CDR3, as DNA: TGTGCCAGCAGCTTAGGAGTACGGGCTGGGGCCAACGTCCTGACTTTC. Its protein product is CASSLGVRAGANVLTF.

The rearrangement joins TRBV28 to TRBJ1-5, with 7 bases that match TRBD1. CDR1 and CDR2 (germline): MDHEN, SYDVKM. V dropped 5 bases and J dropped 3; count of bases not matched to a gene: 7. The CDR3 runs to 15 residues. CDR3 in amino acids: CASSITDRFNQPQHF. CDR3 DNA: TGTGCCAGCAGTATTACGGACAGGTTCAATCAGCCCCAGCATTTT.